The next 14 T cell receptor beta chains were all read from a single sample in a study of PD-1 blockade in classical Hodgkin lymphoma. Data came from immunoSEQ multiplex PCR; TCRdb stores just in-frame clones and leaves some out. The sample includes about 90,000 clones, 90% of them seen just once. Time point described: cycle 4 day 1 (C4D1), after 5 to 7 weeks of nivolumab. Each and every patient relapsed after autologous stem cell transplantation, and patients got differing brentuximab vedotin exposure. This specimen was peripheral blood mononuclear cells (PBMCs), taken before the fourth cycle of nivolumab. The receptors originated from a human donor with classical Hodgkin lymphoma.

The chain links TRBV2 to TRBJ1-2, with 9 bases identical to TRBD1. This CDR3 region has 15 residues. Germline CDR1 SNHLY, CDR2 FYNNEI. Trimming took 8 bases from V and 4 from J; bases not matched to a gene: 11. CDR3 in DNA: TGTGCCAGCGGGAAGGACCGGGACAGGGTCTATGGCTACACCTTC. Its translation is CASGKDRDRVYGYTF.

The genes are TRBV5-1 and TRBJ2-3; 7 bases are a match to TRBD1. The CDR3 covers 14 residues. The V gene end was trimmed by 4 bases and the J gene end by 4 bases; junction bases not matched to a gene: 6. The V gene's germline CDR1 is SGHRS and CDR2 YFSETQ. CDR3 loop: CASSQRQGSDTQYF. DNA of the CDR3: TGCGCCAGCAGCCAAAGACAGGGTTCAGATACGCAGTATTTT.

The chain carries TRBV20-1 and TRBJ2-3; D remains unclear. CDR3 length: 11 residues. Germline V gene data show CDR1 as DFQATT and CDR2 as SNEGSKA (reference sequence). V was pared by 7 bases and J by 4 bases, with 9 bases between. As DNA, the CDR3 is TGCAGTGGCACCATCTCAGATACGCAGTATTTT. This sequence encodes CSGTISDTQYF.

J is TRBJ1-5 and V is TRBV7-9, with 10 positions matching TRBD1. The CDR3 has 15 residues. V lost 6 bases and J lost 7; bases outside the gene matches: 9. The V gene's germline CDR1 is SEHNR and CDR2 FQNEAQ (reference sequence). The CDR3 loop reads CASSQGTGEDQPQHF. In DNA, the CDR3 is TGTGCCAGCAGTCAAGGGACAGGGGAGGACCAGCCCCAGCATTTT.

The V call is TRBV19, the J call TRBJ2-7, with D possibly matching TRBD2 (5 bases). Germline values: CDR1 LNHDA, CDR2 SQIVND (reference sequence). Trimming took off 5 bases at V and 7 bases at J, with 9 bases between the two ends. The CDR3 is 11 amino acids. Here the CDR3 reads CASSFTGEQYF. The DNA of the CDR3 is TGTGCCAGTAGTTTTACGGGAGAGCAGTACTTC.

The V gene is TRBV18, the J gene TRBJ1-3; the match to TRBD1 covers 8 bases. CDR1 and CDR2 from the germline V gene are KGHSH and LQKENI. This CDR3 contains 17 residues. After removal of 3 bases from V and 2 bases from J, the junction contained 9 bases not matched to a gene. The CDR3 bases are TGTGCCAGCTCACCGGGACAGGTCGGGCGAACTGGAAACACCATATATTTT. Translation gives CASSPGQVGRTGNTIYF. The full variable domain, completed using reference TRBV18 and TRBJ1-3, is NAGVMQNPRHLVRRRGQEARLRCSPMKGHSHVYWYRQLPEEGLKFMVYLQKENIIDESGMPKERFSAEFPKEGPSILRIQQVVRGDSAAYFCASSPGQVGRTGNTIYFGEGSWLTVV.

This clone was seen once. The chain uses TRBV5-1 and TRBJ2-2, with TRBD1 matching over 10 bases. Germline trimming cut 5 bases from V and 6 bases from J; bases unmatched to any gene: 7. The V gene's germline CDR1 is SGHRS and CDR2 YFSETQ. The CDR3 covers 15 residues. CDR3: CASRPDRGLAGELFF. CDR3 nucleotide sequence: TGCGCCAGCAGACCAGACAGGGGGCTGGCCGGGGAGCTGTTTTTT.

The chain combines TRBV5-1 with TRBJ1-2; 9 bases fit TRBD1. The CDR3 spans 15 residues. In germline, CDR1 is SGHRS, CDR2 YFSETQ. The V segment lost 0 bases and the J segment 8 bases; nucleotides outside the gene matches: 8. CDR3 nucleotides: TGCGCCAGCAGCTTGGCCCGACAGGGGGGCGGAGGCTACACCTTC. The encoded protein is CASSLARQGGGGYTF.

The J gene is TRBJ2-1, the V gene TRBV7-2, with D hard to call. CDR1 and CDR2 (germline): SGHTA, FQGNSA. This CDR3 comprises 14 residues. Trimming removed 4 bases from V and 9 bases from J, with 16 bases in between. CDR3 coding DNA: TGTGCCAGCAGCTCCCCCGGACCGCCCGGTGAGCAGTTCTTC. Translation gives CASSSPGPPGEQFF.

In this sample, this clone turned up once. The chain links TRBV27 to TRBJ2-1; D gene uncertain. In germline, CDR1 is MNHEY, CDR2 SMNVEV (reference sequence). The V gene lost 5 bases and the J gene lost 7 bases, with 18 bases spanning the gap. The CDR3 length is 15 residues. This CDR3 reads CASSPTPNRLNEQFF. The CDR3, as DNA: TGTGCCAGCAGTCCAACTCCGAACCGCCTTAATGAGCAGTTCTTC.

The rearrangement uses TRBV28 and TRBJ2-3; 11 positions match TRBD1. CDR1 is MDHEN, CDR2 SYDVKM, per germline. Trimming took 4 bases from V and 3 from J; bases not matched to a gene: 6. This CDR3 contains 16 residues. DNA for the CDR3: TGTGCCAGCAGTTCCGGGACAGGGGGAAAGACAGATACGCAGTATTTT. This gives the protein CASSSGTGGKTDTQYF.

This clone was picked up a small number of times. This sequence joins TRBV27 and TRBJ1-6; no reliable D call. V was clipped by 5 bases and J by 7 bases, with 12 bases between them. Germline assignment: CDR1 MNHEY and CDR2 SMNVEV (reference sequence). The CDR3 consists of 14 residues. CDR3 amino acids: CASSPPGGNSPLHF. The CDR3, as DNA: TGTGCCAGCAGTCCGCCCGGAGGGAATTCACCCCTCCACTTT.

This chain joins TRBV2 and TRBJ2-2, with 12 bases that match TRBD2. V lost 2 bases and J lost 5; bases outside the gene matches: 6. This CDR3 region has 17 residues. Germline CDR1 reads SNHLY; CDR2 reads FYNNEI. CDR3 in amino acids: CASSELAGGIGTGELFF. The DNA of the CDR3 is TGTGCCAGCAGTGAACTAGCGGGGGGGATCGGGACCGGGGAGCTGTTTTTT. The full variable domain, rest sourced from reference TRBV2 and TRBJ2-2, is EPEVTQTPSHQVTQMGQEVILRCVPISNHLYFYWYRQILGQKVEFLVSFYNNEISEKSEIFDDQFSVERPDGSNFTLKIRSTKLEDSAMYFCASSELAGGIGTGELFFGEGSRLTVL.

The chain recombines TRBV5-1 with TRBJ1-1; no firm D call. CDR1 and CDR2 (germline): SGHRS, YFSETQ. The CDR3 consists of 17 residues. Trimming cost V 6 bases and J 4 bases, with 25 bases left between them. The DNA of the CDR3 is TGCGCCAGCAACCCCGATTTATCGGGCGCTTATAGCACTGAAGCTTTCTTT. This codes for CASNPDLSGAYSTEAFF.